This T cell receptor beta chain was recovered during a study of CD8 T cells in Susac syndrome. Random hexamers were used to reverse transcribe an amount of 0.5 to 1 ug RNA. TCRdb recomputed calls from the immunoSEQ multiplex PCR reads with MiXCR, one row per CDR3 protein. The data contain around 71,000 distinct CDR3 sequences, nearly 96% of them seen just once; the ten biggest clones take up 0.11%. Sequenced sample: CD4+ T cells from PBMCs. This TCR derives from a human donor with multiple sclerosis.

CDR3 residues: CASSYLAGLGTEAFF. The CDR3 DNA is TGTGCCAGCAGTTACTTGGCAGGGTTGGGTACTGAAGCTTTCTTT. This chain links TRBV6-2 or TRBV6-3 with TRBJ1-1; weak D call: TRBD1 (5 bases). Per the germline V gene, CDR1 is MNHEY and CDR2 is SVGEGT. Trimming took off 1 base at V and 5 bases at J, with 14 bases between the two ends. The CDR3 spans 15 residues.